The entry that follows covers one TCR beta chain sequence. Its recognized antigen is unknown. Per-base quality was not reported, and no clone a single base away is much larger than it. The sample originates from a study of CD8+ T cells in alopecia areata (dated by TCRdb to the late 2010s). At the level of the whole study: To study T cell clonal expansion in alopecia areata, the researchers applied high-throughput TCRbeta sequencing to both the C3H/HeJ mouse model and human patients. On the human side, TCRbeta sequencing was run on scalp tissue and on sorted CD4+ and CD8+ peripheral blood T cells from healthy controls and from alopecia areata patients with either patchy or totalis/universalis disease. Clonality in the scalp was compared among normal scalp (n=4), patchy alopecia areata scalp (n=8), and alopecia totalis/universalis scalp (n=8). The RNA source kit depended on sample type: the PAXgene miRNA kit for fixed scalp, the miRNeasy kit for PBMCs, and the RNeasy kit for mouse skin. TCRbeta CDR3 regions were amplified by immunoSEQ multiplex PCR using 35 Vbeta forward and 13 Jbeta reverse primers. The full study reports these points: Compared with normal scalp, lesional scalp had higher clonality and more expanded CD8+ clones, particularly in alopecia totalis/universalis, a pattern that suggests antigenic drive. Unlike mouse skin, which is dominated by gammadelta T cells, normal human skin has resident alphabeta T cells that are also sequenced, and this complicates analysis of the scalp TCR repertoire. TCR sequences shared between patients were less clear than in mice, possibly partly because of HLA diversity in the patient population.

The CDR3 has 14 amino acids, counting the end cysteine and phenylalanine. Only the CDR3 portion is preserved as DNA: 42 bases, with reading frame beginning at the first base. Per the germline V gene, SQVTM is the CDR1 and ANQGSEA is the CDR2. Here V drops 8 bases and J drops 2 bases, and the junction holds 7 bases not matched to any gene. The library was produced with the immunoSEQ multiplex PCR assay. To provide template for TCR sequencing, every sample had RNA extracted and reverse transcribed into cDNA. First-strand cDNA was synthesized using SuperScript III with a 2:1 mix of oligo-dT and random hexamers. A synthetic immune receptor repertoire was used to measure amplification bias, and any remaining bias was corrected computationally. For the original study's pipeline: Raw reads were preprocessed to remove errors, and CDR3 was defined by IMGT conventions from the conserved cysteine to phenylalanine. To get clonality, Shannon entropy was normalized by log2 of the number of productive unique TCRs and the result was subtracted from 1. Whether each scalp clone was CD4 or CD8 was inferred by checking scalp TCRbeta sequences against the CD4 and CD8 repertoires from sorted blood. TCRdb stores this immuneACCESS table with in-frame sequences only. Part of the clones is absent; in the studies checked, under half of the shortfall reflects unresolved V genes, and no reason is known for the rest. The V and J calls and clone size come from that table; D and trimming were worked out from the DNA. Across this sample there are 65,000 to 100,000 clones, with roughly half seen only once. Together, the top ten hold about 6% of the sample.

From alopecia areata patients, peripheral blood was collected along with lesional scalp punch biopsies. PBMCs were separated by density centrifugation and stained for CD3, CD4 and CD8, after which CD4+ and CD8+ T cells were sorted on a FACSAria. Untreated alopecia areata patients were recruited as part of a multicenter biomarker study. Blood CD8+ T cells from about five biomarker-study patients were further sorted into NKG2D-low and NKG2D-high fractions. The specimen sequenced was NKG2D-high CD8+ T cells sorted from blood. Read against the paper, the sample's cell subset or site label means: sorted CD8+ NKG2D-high blood T cells. The chain is made from TRBV29-1 and TRBJ2-1; TRBD1 aligns with 9 central bases. The source of this sequence is a human donor with alopecia areata. The sequenced DNA is TGCAGCATCCGCGGGGACAGGGCCTACAATGAGCAGTTCTTC. The translation is CSIRGDRAYNEQFF.